Here is one T cell receptor (beta chain) with its context. Its specificity is not known. Unique-molecular-identifier-tagged TCR beta cDNA libraries were used. Yield was 450,000 to 650,000 cDNA molecules from about 1 to 10 million T cells. TCRdb used MiXCR to reprocess the PCR reads, holding one entry per CDR3 protein. The data show roughly 800,000 distinct CDR3 sequences, roughly 29% seen once. The sample is drawn from a study of post-analysis software for immune sequencing data. Study overall: Clinical courses comprised relapsing-remitting, secondary progressive and progressive-relapsing multiple sclerosis.

Study-level findings and limits: A significant reduction in normalized Chao1 diversity was observed in multiple sclerosis patients versus controls.

Sequences were obtained from blood. This receptor was identified in a girl aged 10-17 years with multiple sclerosis.

The CDR3 DNA sequence: TGTGCCAGCAGTCCGAAGACTAGCGGGTACGAGCAGTACTTC. This encodes CASSPKTSGYEQYF. The chain links TRBV6-1 to TRBJ2-7; 10 positions agree with TRBD2. V lost 5 bases to trimming and J lost 4 bases; unmatched junction nucleotides: 5. The germline CDR1 and CDR2 sequences are MNHNS and SASEGT. The CDR3 runs to 14 residues.